Listed here is a single T cell receptor beta chain. Living in about two dozen US areas, the participants were between roughly 18 and 90 years of age. Cohort 3 donors counted as recovered after two negative PCRs, clearance, or resolved symptoms. V was shortened by 4 bases and J by 10 bases, with 21 bases between the two germline ends. CDR1 and CDR2 (germline): SGDLS, YYNGEE. The CDR3 covers 15 residues. The sample originates from a study of blood T cell repertoires in COVID-19. As handled by the study authors: Estimates of nucleated cell counts were drawn from the amplification of reference gene primers. Data came from immunoSEQ multiplex PCR; TCRdb stores just in-frame clones and leaves some out. D and trimming were read from the DNA, whereas the V and J calls and clone size are those reported in that table. This sample has around 160,000 clones; about 80% occur once, and the top ten carry roughly 3.4%.

The sample was PBMCs or T cells enriched from blood (not recorded which). The rearrangement joins TRBV9 to TRBJ2-1; D is unresolved. This TCR was recovered from an older woman who had recovered from COVID-19. In DNA, the CDR3 is TGTGCCAGCAGCCCCTTTGGGCCTCCCGATGGGGAGCAGTTCTTC. Its translation is CASSPFGPPDGEQFF.